A single sample is the source of the 12 T cell receptor beta chains below, sequenced in a study of post-analysis software for immune sequencing data. Study findings and constraints: Relative to controls, patients had 4 or 5 TRBV segments at higher frequency, with TRBV5-6, TRBV5-1 and TRBV20-1 among these.

Unique-molecular-identifier-tagged TCR beta cDNA libraries were used. A single record per CDR3 protein comes from TCRdb applying MiXCR to the PCR reads. Seen here are around 260,000 distinct CDR3 sequences, about 38% observed once, and the top ten hold 4% to 6%. No antigen has been assigned to these receptors. Sequences were obtained from blood. These receptors were obtained from a girl aged 5 to 17 with multiple sclerosis.

The CDR3 loop is CSVEEASGSSYNEQYF. The CDR3 nucleotides are TGCAGCGTTGAGGAGGCTAGCGGGAGCTCCTACAATGAGCAGTACTTC. The rearrangement uses TRBV29-1 and TRBJ2-1; TRBD2 aligns across 10 bases. With the DNA end fitting TRBJ2-7 better, the J assignment may be wrong. Germline CDR1 is SQVTM and CDR2 is ANQGSEA. CDR3 length equals 16 residues.

This clonotype appeared many times. The V and J genes are TRBV11-2 and TRBJ1-1; a weak D match, TRBD1 (6 bases). Trimming took off 5 bases at V and 6 bases at J, with 19 bases between the two ends. CDR1 is SGHAT and CDR2 is FQNNGV in the germline V gene. The CDR3 is 15 residues long. The CDR3 region is CASSPTVGAGAEAFF. The CDR3 coding sequence is TGTGCCAGCAGCCCCACTGTGGGGGCAGGAGCTGAAGCTTTCTTT.

This clonotype was detected only a few times. This chain links TRBV6-5 with TRBJ1-1; weak D call: TRBD1 (5 bases). The germline V and J ends were trimmed by 6 bases and 7 bases, with 9 bases remaining between them. The CDR3 consists of 11 residues. Germline-derived CDR1 and CDR2 are MNHEY and SVGAGI. The CDR3 sequence: CASRQGGEAFF. The DNA of the CDR3 is TGTGCCAGCAGGCAGGGAGGTGAAGCTTTCTTT.

This clonotype came up many times. The V and J genes are TRBV12-3 or TRBV12-4 and TRBJ2-1; 9 bases line up with TRBD2. The CDR3 sequence is 14 residues long. The V and J ends lost 10 bases and 8 bases, in that order; junction bases with no gene match: 12. CDR3 sequence reads: CATNRASGAHEQFF. As DNA, the CDR3 is TGTGCCACTAATCGGGCTAGCGGGGCCCATGAGCAGTTCTTC.

Regarding this clonotype: A clone one base away is much larger, so this may be a read error. V gene TRBV27 combines with J gene TRBJ1-2, with D perhaps TRBD1 (6 bases). This CDR3 is 14 amino acids long. CDR1 and CDR2 from the germline V gene are MNHEY and SMNVEV (reference sequence). In nucleotides, the CDR3 is TGTGCCAGCAGTTTTGGGGGGCCTAACTATGGCCACACCTTC. Translated: CASSFGGPNYGHTF.

In its sample, this clonotype was seen many times. The rearrangement uses TRBV5-1 and TRBJ2-5, with a tentative D call TRBD1 (5 bases). Germline lookup yields CDR1 SGHRS and CDR2 YFSETQ. V lost 1 base to trimming and J lost 5 bases, with 9 bases between them. This CDR3 region has 13 residues. This chain's CDR3 is CASSLTGAETQYF. The CDR3 DNA is TGCGCCAGCAGCTTGACAGGAGCTGAGACCCAGTACTTC.

The chain is built from TRBV10-3 and TRBJ2-5; perhaps TRBD2 as D (6 bases). V was shortened by 0 bases and J by 4 bases, with 9 bases between the two germline ends. CDR1 and CDR2 from the germline V gene are ENHRY and SYGVKD. The CDR3 sequence is 14 residues long. CDR3 amino acids: CAISESGGAETQYF. In DNA form, the CDR3 reads TGTGCCATCAGTGAGTCGGGCGGGGCAGAGACCCAGTACTTC.

This clonotype was picked up many times. The V and J genes are TRBV5-1 and TRBJ2-3, with D tentatively TRBD1 (7 bases). V dropped 0 bases and J dropped 0 bases, with 11 bases sitting between them. Germline CDR1 is SGHRS and CDR2 is YFSETQ. This CDR3 contains 16 residues. CDR3: CASSLGRGPSTDTQYF. In DNA form, the CDR3 reads TGCGCCAGCAGCTTGGGGAGGGGGCCCAGCACAGATACGCAGTATTTT.

This clonotype has ten or more counts. This chain connects TRBV6-5 to TRBJ2-3; 13 positions agree with TRBD2. J was trimmed by 4 bases and V by 0 bases; bases with no gene match: 7. Germline CDR1 reads MNHEY; CDR2 reads SVGAGI. The CDR3 consists of 18 residues. The CDR3 region has the DNA TGTGCCAGCAGTTACTCGGGACTAGCGGGGATTAGCCCAGATACGCAGTATTTT. Its translation is CASSYSGLAGISPDTQYF.

The chain combines TRBV12-3 or TRBV12-4 with TRBJ1-4, with 8 nucleotides matching TRBD1. The V gene end was trimmed by 6 bases and the J gene end by 8 bases; junction bases not matched to a gene: 11. The CDR3 consists of 15 residues. The CDR3 nucleotides are TGTGCCAGCAGCCCCGACAGGGGAGGAGGGGAAAAACTGTTTTTT. It is translated as CASSPDRGGGEKLFF.

In its sample, this clonotype was seen a few times. CDR3 sequence reads: CASSYALPANEGDYGSMQPQHF. CDR3 DNA: TGTGCCAGCAGTTACGCGCTACCGGCCAACGAGGGTGATTACGGCAGTATGCAGCCCCAGCATTTT. J is TRBJ1-5 and V is TRBV6-2 or TRBV6-3, with D uncertain. Germline CDR1 MNHEY, CDR2 SVGEGT. V was pared by 2 bases and J by 7 bases, with 36 bases between. This CDR3 region has 22 residues.

The table lists this clonotype with a few counts. This could be a read error, since a much larger clone is one nucleotide away. The chain carries TRBV5-1 and TRBJ2-1; D is perhaps TRBD1 (5 bases). Trimming cost V 4 bases and J 9 bases, with 20 bases left between them. CDR1 and CDR2 (germline): SGHRS, YFSETQ. CDR3 size: 15 residues. CDR3 DNA sequence: TGCGCCAGCAGCCCCTCCCCAGGGCTAGGACGTGAGCAGTTCTTC. It translates to CASSPSPGLGREQFF.